Listed here are 4 T cell receptor beta chains from one sample, sequenced in a study of spatial heterogeneity in lung cancer. TCRdb recomputed calls from the 5' RACE reads with MiXCR, one row per CDR3 protein. The sample shows some 15,000 distinct CDR3 sequences, just under 8% of them seen only once. Time point of the sample: sample taken at primary tumor resection. Whole RNA obtained from tumor, nontumor lung or frozen PBMC underwent sequencing without sorting. The sequenced sample was PBMCs, obtained at surgery. These receptors were taken from a female donor with early-stage non-small cell lung cancer.

This clonotype was seen at least ten times. The chain is built from TRBV21-1 and TRBJ1-5. TRBV21-1 is termed a pseudogene. The CDR3 runs to 11 residues. Here the CDR3 reads CASSKTLAQHF. The CDR3 DNA sequence: TGTGCCAGCAGCAAAACTTTGGCCCAGCATTTT.

This clonotype occurred many times. This rearrangement joins TRBV5-1 to TRBJ1-1, with 7 bases aligning to TRBD1. CDR1 is SGHRS, CDR2 YFSETQ, per germline. V lost 3 bases and J lost 6; bases outside the gene matches: 14. This CDR3 comprises 16 residues. CDR3 sequence reads: CASSSGRGGRGSEAFF. CDR3 bases: TGCGCCAGCAGCTCAGGCCGAGGGGGCCGGGGATCTGAAGCTTTCTTT.

The sample holds many counts of this clonotype. This chain links TRBV6-5 with TRBJ2-3, with 8 bases matching TRBD1. V dropped 6 bases and J dropped 6; count of bases not matched to a gene: 5. Per the germline V gene, CDR1 is MNHEY and CDR2 is SVGAGI. The CDR3 totals 13 residues. The CDR3: CASRQYRGDTQYF. In DNA form, the CDR3 reads TGTGCCAGCAGACAGTACAGGGGGGATACGCAGTATTTT.

This clonotype was recorded many times. V is TRBV18 and J is TRBJ2-3; possible D gene TRBD2, 6 bases. Looked up from germline, CDR1 is KGHSH and CDR2 is LQKENI. V gave up 3 bases and J gave up 0 bases, with 7 bases separating them. The CDR3 consists of 14 residues. CDR3 nucleotide sequence: TGTGCCAGCTCACCGGGGACTAGCACAGATACGCAGTATTTT. Translation gives CASSPGTSTDTQYF.